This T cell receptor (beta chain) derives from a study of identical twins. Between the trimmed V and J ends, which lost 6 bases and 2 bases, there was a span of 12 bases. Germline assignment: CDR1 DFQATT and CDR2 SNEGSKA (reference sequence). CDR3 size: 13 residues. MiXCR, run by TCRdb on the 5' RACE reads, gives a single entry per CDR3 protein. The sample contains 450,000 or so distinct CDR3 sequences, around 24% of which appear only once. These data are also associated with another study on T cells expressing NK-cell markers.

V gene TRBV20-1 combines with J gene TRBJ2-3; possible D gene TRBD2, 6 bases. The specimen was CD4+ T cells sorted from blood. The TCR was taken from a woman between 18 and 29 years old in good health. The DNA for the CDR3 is TGCAGTGCCCCGGTGCGGGACACAGATACGCAGTATTTT. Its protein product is CSAPVRDTDTQYF.